The source of this T cell receptor (beta chain) is a study of blood T cell repertoires in COVID-19. On the study more broadly: Samples taken during acute and convalescent COVID-19 were collected in the United States, Italy and Spain. The cDNA or gDNA used as material had been derived from T cells, B-cell-depleted T cells, or PBMCs.

J lost 5 bases, V lost 5 bases, and 10 bases had no gene match. The CDR3 extends over 15 amino acids. Germline V gene sequence: CDR1 SGHAT, CDR2 FQNNGV. In the original workflow: Estimates of nucleated cell counts were drawn from the amplification of reference gene primers. Method: immunoSEQ multiplex PCR; TCRdb's copy keeps in-frame clones and lacks some. That table is the source of V, J and clone size, and D and trimming were worked out from the DNA. The data show approximately 130,000 clones, roughly 79% seen once. Sequencing was performed on peripheral blood. The TCR comes from a man at least 80 years old with acute or convalescent COVID-19. V usage is TRBV11-2 and J usage is TRBJ2-7, with 9 bases aligning to TRBD1. CDR3: CASSPGPGQGHEQYF. Written as DNA, the CDR3 is TGTGCCAGCAGCCCCGGGCCGGGACAGGGCCACGAGCAGTACTTC. The whole variable domain, remainder taken from reference TRBV11-2 and TRBJ2-7, is EAGVAQSPRYKIIEKRQSVAFWCNPISGHATLYWYQQILGQGPKLLIQFQNNGVVDDSQLPKDRFSAERLKGVDSTLKIQPAKLEDSAVYLCASSPGPGQGHEQYFGPGTRLTVT.